These T cell receptor beta chains were read from a single sample in a study of cytomegalovirus exposure and HLA in healthy donors. Libraries were prepared by immunoSEQ multiplex PCR; TCRdb keeps only in-frame clonotypes and omits some of them. This repertoire shows about 120,000 clones, under 85% found once; its top ten account for roughly 11%. What was sequenced was PBMCs. These receptors were collected from a man in his forties or fifties in good health and CMV-seropositive. The conserved cysteine and the conserved F or W are not part of the CDR3 here. A D gene is named only where the DNA matches it firmly.

>11|TRBJ1-1|TRBV27|NA
ASTGWGGTEAF
>13|TRBJ1-5|TRBV7-2|TRBD1
ASSLGQGLGQPQH
>16|TRBJ1-1|TRBV28|TRBD1
ASLTPRRRTGLNTEAF
>13|TRBJ2-5|TRBV14|TRBD2
ASSQAGLARETQY
>14|TRBJ2-4|TRBV5-4|TRBD1
ASTEGTGGAKNIQY
>12|TRBJ1-1|TRBV19|TRBD1
ASSPDRGWTEAF
>13|TRBJ1-6|TRBV6-5|NA
ASRTGLFHNSPLH
>13|TRBJ1-6|TRBV28|NA
ASSLSQGRYSPLH
>17|TRBJ2-3|TRBV7-9|NA
ASSQAWGDGPTSTDTQY
>12|TRBJ2-7|TRBV27|TRBD1
ASSRDRASYEQY
>12|TRBJ2-3|TRBV10-2|NA
ASSAWDTTDTQY
>12|TRBJ1-1|TRBV29-1|TRBD1
SAMGQGANTEAF
>11|TRBJ2-3|TRBV4-1|NA
ASSYTSTDTQY
>15|TRBJ2-1|TRBV7-3|TRBD2
ASSPGRGGGSYNEQF
>12|TRBJ1-6|TRBV9|NA
ASSLRHINSPLH
>13|TRBJ1-3|TRBV27|NA
ASSLSAGFGNTIY
>15|TRBJ2-2|TRBV25-1|TRBD1
ASKSDRQGTNTGELF
>10|TRBJ1-2|TRBV28|TRBD1
ASSEQGAGYT
>12|TRBJ2-7|TRBV5-1|NA
ASSLGLGASEQY
>12|TRBJ1-2|TRBV13|TRBD1
ASSPRQGYYGYT
>12|TRBJ2-5|TRBV5-6|NA
ASSFSFGQETQY
>11|TRBJ2-7|TRBV6-6|NA
ASSYSKRYEQY
>12|TRBJ1-1|TRBV6-1|NA
ASSESGGETEAF
>11|TRBJ1-2|TRBV9|TRBD1
ASTEGQRYGYT
>13|TRBJ2-5|TRBV5-5|NA
ASSLGGGREETQY
>11|TRBJ2-7|TRBV19|NA
ASSIRRDFEQY
>11|TRBJ2-1|TRBV2|TRBD1
ASKGTGYNEQF
>15|TRBJ1-4|TRBV7-9|TRBD1
ASSLEQGASSNEKLF
>11|TRBJ1-1|TRBV7-2|NA
ASSLIREAEAF
>12|TRBJ2-1|TRBV7-2|TRBD1
ASSLWGQGNEQF
>14|TRBJ2-7|TRBV7-9|TRBD1
ASSLRNPGTGYEQY
>14|TRBJ1-3|TRBV7-2|NA
ASSHIARDSGNTIY
>14|TRBJ2-3|TRBV2|TRBD2
ASSPGLAGNTDTQY
>13|TRBJ2-7|TRBV11-3|TRBD1
ASSRGDRGLHEQY
>15|TRBJ1-2|TRBV7-9|TRBD1
SSSLVIEQGRNYGYT
>13|TRBJ2-1|TRBV5-1|TRBD2
ASRRLAESYNEQF
>11|TRBJ2-7|TRBV29-1|TRBD2
SGLGLAGGEQY
>11|TRBJ2-3|TRBV6-5|NA
ASRASLTDTQY
>12|TRBJ2-7|TRBV2|NA
ARSRVQSSYEQY
>11|TRBJ2-2|TRBV6-4|NA
ASSTENTGELF
>13|TRBJ2-7|TRBV15|TRBD1
ATSREQGAVDEQY
>12|TRBJ1-3|TRBV28|NA
ASIRTASGNTIY
>13|TRBJ2-7|TRBV7-7|NA
ASSPSTADSYEQY
>18|TRBJ2-3|TRBV6-4|TRBD2
ASSDSPTSGGTFDTDTQY
>13|TRBJ2-5|TRBV7-7|TRBD1
ASSLGTGGQETQY
>13|TRBJ2-1|TRBV6-1|TRBD2
ASSEAGGFYNEQF
>12|NA|TRBV30|TRBD2
AWKETSAGYEQY
>11|TRBJ1-1|TRBV29-1|TRBD1
SVRDRGSTEAF
>12|TRBJ2-3|TRBV27|NA
ASSFQLASDTQY
>15|TRBJ1-2|TRBV9|TRBD1
ASSGRDRDTFNYGYT
>12|TRBJ1-5|TRBV27|NA
ASSTQYSNQPQH
>12|TRBJ1-5|TRBV7-2|TRBD1
ASSLRQGGQPQH
>14|TRBJ2-7|TRBV7-9|TRBD1
ASSSHRDRWEDEQY